This T cell receptor (beta chain) was retrieved from a study of T cell responses to AZD1222 COVID-19 vaccine. Findings and limits, study-wide: Reports say nearly half of spike-specific TCRs go after unmutated variant regions. Clonal diversity may have been underestimated in mostly white British donors.

Researchers grouped second doses given at about 4 or about 12 weeks into one pool. Germline assignment: CDR1 SGDLS and CDR2 YYNGEE. The CDR3 is 11 amino acids. The repertoire was sequenced with immunoSEQ multiplex PCR; TCRdb's copy has only in-frame clones and lacks some. There are about 120,000 clones in the sample; more than 75% occur only once, and around 3.8% lies in the top ten. Turning to this clone: The target antigen is unknown. An end of the junction does not agree with germline; a read error may underlie this.

This chain joins TRBV9 and TRBJ2-5; 8 bases match TRBD2. This sample comprised peripheral blood, obtained 28 days after the second AZD1222 dose. This TCR was recovered from an adult who received the AZD1222 COVID-19 vaccine. In DNA form, the CDR3 reads TGTGCCAGCAGCGCGGGACTAGAGTTGCACTTC. Amino acid sequence: CASSAGLELHF.